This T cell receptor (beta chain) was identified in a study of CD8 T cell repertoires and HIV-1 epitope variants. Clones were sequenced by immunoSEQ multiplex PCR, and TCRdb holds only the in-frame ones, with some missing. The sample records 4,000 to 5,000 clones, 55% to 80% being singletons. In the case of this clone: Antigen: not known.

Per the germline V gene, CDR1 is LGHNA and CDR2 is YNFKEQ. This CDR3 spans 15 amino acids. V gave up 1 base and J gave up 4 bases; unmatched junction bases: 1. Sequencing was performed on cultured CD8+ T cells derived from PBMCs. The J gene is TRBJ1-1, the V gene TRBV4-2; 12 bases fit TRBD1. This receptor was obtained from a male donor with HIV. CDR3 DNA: TGTGCCAGCAGCCAAGGGGACAGGGGGCCCACTGAAGCTTTCTTT. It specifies CASSQGDRGPTEAFF.